Reported below is one TCR beta chain. Its matching antigen is unknown. The junction departs from the called germline gene at one end, perhaps through a read error. TCR beta CDR3 regions were amplified from RNA transcripts. Carried out on the TCR CDR3, a first-round RT-PCR used the HTBI primer set. TCRdb re-analysed the multiplex PCR reads in MiXCR, keeping a single row per CDR3 protein. The sample has approximately 640,000 distinct CDR3 sequences; less than 45% are singletons. This specimen belongs to a study of T cells in Graves' hyperthyroidism and ophthalmopathy. The length of the CDR3 is 15 residues. Germline V gene data show CDR1 as SEHNR and CDR2 as FQNEAQ (reference sequence). Patients having uncontrolled infection, another autoimmune disease, pregnancy or lactation were not included. Diagnosis rested on symptoms, serum thyroxine and TRAb, thyroid ultrasound, and orbital computed tomography. Overall study findings and caveats: Ophthalmopathy got predicted by the model a median approximately 6.3 months before its onset. Appearing also in blood were most of the thyroid clonotypes expanded above 0.001.

Sequencing was performed on peripheral blood or thyroid tissue (not recorded which). The TCR comes from an adult man with Graves' disease, either hyperthyroidism or ophthalmopathy (not recorded which). V and J are TRBV7-9 and TRBJ1-2, with no clear D. CDR3 sequence reads: CAGSPAAVPNYGYTF. The CDR3 region has the DNA TGTGCCGGCAGCCCAGCCGCAGTCCCTAACTATGGCTACACCTTC.